This TCR beta chain comes out of a study of cytomegalovirus exposure and HLA in healthy donors. Study-wide background: A prior study identified approximately 120 million unique TCR beta sequences from around 180 million T cells. HLA-typed donors contributed 65 million to 85 million unique TCRs, which were held in an early data release. Notes on the study in general: A further, later analysis showed that HLA-associated TCR beta chains (compared with equally common others) were more clonally expanded. For most TCR sequences rarity was the rule, although some public TCRs occurred in many donors.

Concerning this clone: Its specificity is unknown.

Primers for the PCR totalled 60 Vbeta and 13 Jbeta. TCRdb's copy holds only in-frame clones and misses some; the assay was immunoSEQ multiplex PCR. In the table there are under 200,000 clones, 70% to 80% of which are singletons. Trimming took 0 bases from V and 3 from J, leaving 12 bases between them. Germline lookup yields CDR1 MNHNY and CDR2 SVGAGI (reference sequence). The CDR3 loop spans 15 amino acids. The chain joins TRBV6-6 to TRBJ2-7; D may be TRBD1 (6 bases). Sequenced material: PBMCs. The TCR originated in a woman aged 50 to 65 in good health and CMV-seronegative. In nucleotides, the CDR3 is TGTGCCAGCAGTTACTCTTACAAGGGGGTCTACGAGCAGTACTTC. Encoded protein: CASSYSYKGVYEQYF.